Presented here are 3 T cell receptor beta chains from one specimen sequenced in a study of post-analysis software for immune sequencing data. Built from TCR beta cDNA, the libraries had unique molecular identifiers in them. TCRdb used MiXCR to reprocess the PCR reads, holding one entry per CDR3 protein. The table has under 200,000 distinct CDR3 sequences, about 36% seen once. Source: blood, taken after autologous hematopoietic stem cell transplantation. The receptors were sampled from a girl under 18 with multiple sclerosis.

V and J are TRBV29-1 and TRBJ2-5; D not certain. The V end was cut by 2 bases, the J end by 1 base, with 5 bases between. Germline lookup yields CDR1 SQVTM and CDR2 ANQGSEA. The CDR3 has 12 residues. The CDR3 nucleotides are TGCAGCGTTGAACGGATCCAAGAGACCCAGTACTTC. As protein: CSVERIQETQYF. The complete variable domain, with remaining parts taken from reference TRBV29-1 and TRBJ2-5, reads SAVISQKPSRDICQRGTSLTIQCQVDSQVTMMFWYRQQPGQSLTLIATANQGSEATYESGFVIDKFPISRPNLTFSTLTVSNMSPEDSSIYLCSVERIQETQYFGPGTRLLVL.

The gene calls are TRBV4-3 and TRBJ1-1, with 7 bases matching TRBD1. This CDR3 region has 18 residues. Germline CDR1 LGHNA, CDR2 YSLEER. V trimming: 0 bases; J trimming: 4 bases; junction bases outside the gene matches: 14. The CDR3 here is CASSQDYRGGGWGTEAFF. In DNA form, the CDR3 reads TGCGCCAGCAGCCAAGATTATAGAGGGGGCGGTTGGGGCACTGAAGCTTTCTTT.

The table lists this clonotype with a few counts. The V gene is TRBV10-3, the J gene TRBJ2-1; D ambiguous. Germline loops: CDR1 ENHRY, CDR2 SYGVKD. The germline V and J ends were trimmed by 10 bases and 5 bases, with 12 bases remaining between them. This CDR3 region has 12 residues. CDR3 sequence (DNA): TGTGCCAGCTGGAATGACCACAATGAGCAGTTCTTC. This codes for CASWNDHNEQFF.